The 30 T cell receptor beta chains presented below share a single source sample, sequenced in a study of T-cell reconstitution after alpha-beta-depleted transplantation in children. The authors prepared the TCRbeta library with unique molecular identifiers. TCRdb re-called the PCR reads through MiXCR, storing one row per CDR3 protein. The table has approximately 510,000 distinct CDR3 sequences, 15% to 20% seen once; the top ten hold roughly 3.3%. The input for sequencing was PBMCs from the stem cell graft donor, taken from the stem cell graft. The source of these receptors is a human donor who donated a stem cell graft to a child with acute lymphoblastic leukemia.

In this sample, this clonotype turned up a few times. This chain uses TRBV5-1 with TRBJ2-4; 7 bases align to TRBD2. CDR1 is SGHRS and CDR2 is YFSETQ in the germline V gene. V dropped 0 bases and J dropped 0; count of bases not matched to a gene: 3. The CDR3 loop spans 16 amino acids. The CDR3 here is CASSLAGGVAKNIQYF. CDR3 nucleotide sequence: TGCGCCAGCAGCTTGGCGGGAGGAGTAGCCAAAAACATTCAGTACTTC. Full variable domain (remainder filled in from reference TRBV5-1 and TRBJ2-4): KAGVTQTPRYLIKTRGQQVTLSCSPISGHRSVSWYQQTPGQGLQFLFEYFSETQRNKGNFPGRFSGRQFSNSRSEMNVSTLELGDSALYLCASSLAGGVAKNIQYFGAGTRLSVL.

The sample holds a few counts of this clonotype. This chain uses TRBV9 with TRBJ2-2; 13 bases line up with TRBD2. Germline-derived CDR1 and CDR2 are SGDLS and YYNGEE. V gave up 2 bases and J gave up 6 bases; unmatched junction bases: 7. CDR3 length: 17 residues. In DNA form, the CDR3 reads TGTGCCAGCAGCGTGGGACTAGCGGGGAGGGTCGCCGGGGAGCTGTTTTTT. This encodes CASSVGLAGRVAGELFF.

The chain links TRBV7-8 to TRBJ2-7; a possible D gene is TRBD2 (5 bases). The CDR3 runs 14 residues. Per the germline V gene, CDR1 is SGHVS and CDR2 is FQNEAQ. Trimming pared 2 bases from V and 2 bases from J, leaving 10 bases between. CDR3 sequence (DNA): TGTGCCAGCAGCTTAATCTACGGGGCCTACGAGCAGTACTTC. It specifies CASSLIYGAYEQYF.

This clonotype showed up just a few times. This rearrangement joins TRBV19 to TRBJ2-1; D perhaps matches TRBD1 (6 bases). Between the trimmed V and J ends, which lost 5 bases and 0 bases, there was a span of 14 bases. This CDR3 comprises 16 residues. CDR1 is LNHDA, CDR2 SQIVND, per germline (reference sequence). The CDR3 DNA is TGTGCCAGTAGTGGGGGCGGTTCGAGCTCCTACAATGAGCAGTTCTTC. Residues: CASSGGGSSSYNEQFF.

This clonotype showed up just a few times. The chain carries TRBV2 and TRBJ2-2; no clear D. V lost 9 bases and J 0 bases, leaving 11 bases between the germline ends. The CDR3 extends over 14 amino acids. In germline, CDR1 is SNHLY, CDR2 FYNNEI. The CDR3 spells CARRAEPNTGELFF. The CDR3 DNA reads TGTGCCAGACGAGCAGAGCCGAACACCGGGGAGCTGTTTTTT.

This chain uses TRBV9 with TRBJ2-7; no firm D call. The V gene lost 7 bases and the J gene lost 0 bases, with 14 bases spanning the gap. In germline, CDR1 is SGDLS, CDR2 YYNGEE. The CDR3 has 14 amino acids. The DNA for the CDR3 is TGTGCCAGCGGCCTGGAACGGAGCTCCTACGAGCAGTACTTC. It is translated as CASGLERSSYEQYF.

This clonotype was recorded a few times. The chain combines TRBV7-6 with TRBJ2-7, with D possibly TRBD2 on 5 matching bases. Per germline, CDR1 SGHVS and CDR2 FNYEAQ. This CDR3 contains 14 residues. The ends were cut back, 5 bases at V and 2 bases at J, with 13 bases in the middle. The CDR3 DNA reads TGTGCCAGCAGCCATGGACTGAGGGCCTACGAGCAGTACTTC. It encodes CASSHGLRAYEQYF.

The rearrangement links TRBV20-1 to TRBJ1-2, with 7 nucleotides matching TRBD1. Per germline, CDR1 DFQATT and CDR2 SNEGSKA (reference sequence). Trimming removed 1 base from V and 2 bases from J; junction bases left unmatched: 1. The CDR3 spans 13 residues. The CDR3 spells CSARGGQNYGYTF. The CDR3 nucleotides are TGCAGTGCTAGAGGGGGACAGAACTATGGCTACACCTTC.

The rearrangement uses TRBV19 and TRBJ1-2; D might be TRBD1 (5 bases). Germline V gene data show CDR1 as LNHDA and CDR2 as SQIVND (reference sequence). Trimming took off 7 bases at V and 4 bases at J, with 28 bases between the two ends. The CDR3 runs 18 residues. CDR3 residues: CASMRREEKGESGYGYTF. CDR3 DNA: TGTGCCAGTATGAGGCGGGAGGAAAAAGGGGAATCTGGCTATGGCTACACCTTC.

The gene calls are TRBV7-9 and TRBJ2-3; either TRBD1 or TRBD2 may supply D (5 bases each). The V end lost 1 base, the J end lost 15 bases, and 14 bases lay between the germline ends. Germline assignment: CDR1 SEHNR and CDR2 FQNEAQ (reference sequence). This CDR3 region has 12 residues. DNA of the CDR3: TGTGCCAGCAGCTTAGGGGACCCCCGAAAATATTTT. It codes for CASSLGDPRKYF. Variable domain in full (rest from reference TRBV7-9 and TRBJ2-3): DTGVSQNPRHKITKRGQNVTFRCDPISEHNRLYWYRQTLGQGPEFLTYFQNEAQLEKSRLLSDRFSAERPKGSFSTLEIQRTEQGDSAMYLCASSLGDPRKYFGPGTRLTVL.

This clonotype was seen more than once but under ten times. The chain couples TRBV5-1 to TRBJ1-4; D unresolved. The CDR3 has 15 residues. CDR1 is SGHRS and CDR2 is YFSETQ in the germline V gene. Trimming removed 3 bases from V and 4 bases from J, with 13 bases in between. This CDR3 is CASSSRPEFNEKLFF. The CDR3 DNA is TGCGCCAGCAGCTCTAGGCCGGAATTTAATGAAAAACTGTTTTTT.

The chain uses TRBV12-3 or TRBV12-4 and TRBJ2-7; tentatively, D is TRBD1 (6 bases). The V end was cut by 6 bases, the J end by 2 bases, with 14 bases between. This CDR3 is 14 amino acids long. Here the CDR3 DNA reads TGTGCCAGCAGGCGGCCAGGGACAACCTACGAGCAGTACTTC. Its translation is CASRRPGTTYEQYF.

In this sample, this clonotype turned up a few times. Here the CDR3 reads CASSSTLAGSEETQYF. CDR3 nucleotide sequence: TGTGCCAGCAGCTCCACTTTAGCGGGATCGGAGGAGACCCAGTACTTC. The chain uses TRBV7-9 and TRBJ2-5; 8 bases fit TRBD2. The ends lost 4 bases at V and 5 bases at J; junction bases unmatched: 12. CDR1 SEHNR and CDR2 FQNEAQ come from the germline V gene (reference sequence). The CDR3 length is 16 residues.

This chain uses TRBV20-1 with TRBJ2-7; TRBD2 might be the D (5 bases). This CDR3 contains 12 residues. V was clipped by 3 bases and J by 2 bases, with 8 bases between them. Looked up from germline, CDR1 is DFQATT and CDR2 is SNEGSKA (reference sequence). CDR3 sequence: CSARRGTYEQYF. CDR3 bases: TGCAGTGCTAGGCGAGGGACCTACGAGCAGTACTTC.

The chain employs TRBV9 and TRBJ1-1; no definite D call. Trimming shortened V by 4 bases and J by 1 base, and 14 bases separated the two germline ends. Germline V gene data show CDR1 as SGDLS and CDR2 as YYNGEE. The CDR3 has 15 residues. Here the CDR3 reads CASSTRGSANTEAFF. CDR3 nucleotide sequence: TGTGCCAGCAGCACCCGAGGCAGCGCGAACACTGAAGCTTTCTTT.

This clonotype was seen a few times. This chain uses TRBV4-1 with TRBJ1-1; 7 bases match TRBD1. V lost 1 base to trimming and J lost 0 bases; unmatched junction nucleotides: 11. Germline CDR1 MGHRA, CDR2 YSYEKL. The CDR3 length is 18 residues. The CDR3 coding sequence is TGCGCCAGCAGCCAAGGCTTTGACAGGGTTACGGTGAACACTGAAGCTTTCTTT. It specifies CASSQGFDRVTVNTEAFF.

The gene calls are TRBV7-2 and TRBJ2-7; weak D call: TRBD1 (6 bases). Trimming took off 3 bases at V and 4 bases at J, with 13 bases between the two ends. Germline-derived CDR1 and CDR2 are SGHTA and FQGNSA. The CDR3 runs to 14 residues. The CDR3 sequence: CASSFVPGAYEQYF. CDR3 coding DNA: TGTGCCAGCAGCTTTGTGCCAGGGGCTTACGAGCAGTACTTC. Together with reference TRBV7-2 and TRBJ2-7, the CDR3 gives the full variable domain: GAGVSQSPSNKVTEKGKDVELRCDPISGHTALYWYRQSLGQGLEFLIYFQGNSAPDKSGLPSDRFSAERTGGSVSTLTIQRTQQEDSAVYLCASSFVPGAYEQYFGPGTRLTVT.

The chain couples TRBV4-1 to TRBJ2-7; TRBD2 is a possible D gene (6 bases). V was shortened by 1 base and J by 5 bases, with 9 bases between the two germline ends. The germline gives CDR1 MGHRA, CDR2 YSYEKL. This CDR3 contains 13 residues. CDR3 sequence reads: CASSQVWRDEQYF. The CDR3 DNA sequence: TGCGCCAGCAGCCAAGTTTGGAGGGACGAGCAGTACTTC.

This rearrangement joins TRBV6-4 to TRBJ2-7, with TRBD2 matching over 7 bases. Germline CDR1 is MRHNA and CDR2 is SNTAGT. After removal of 2 bases from V and 3 bases from J, the junction contained 7 bases not matched to a gene. This CDR3 is 15 amino acids long. CDR3 DNA sequence: TGTGCCAGCAGTGACAGTTCGGGAGGTATCTACGAGCAGTACTTC. As protein: CASSDSSGGIYEQYF.

The rearrangement uses TRBV7-2 and TRBJ2-7, with 7 bases that match TRBD2. CDR1 is SGHTA and CDR2 is FQGNSA in the germline V gene. Unmatched junction bases numbered 6, after V lost 1 base and J lost 0 bases. CDR3 length: 16 residues. The CDR3 DNA is TGTGCCAGCAGCTTAGGGGCCCTAGCGGTCTCCTACGAGCAGTACTTC. Protein sequence: CASSLGALAVSYEQYF. Based on the CDR3 plus reference TRBV7-2 and TRBJ2-7, the full variable domain is GAGVSQSPSNKVTEKGKDVELRCDPISGHTALYWYRQSLGQGLEFLIYFQGNSAPDKSGLPSDRFSAERTGGSVSTLTIQRTQQEDSAVYLCASSLGALAVSYEQYFGPGTRLTVT.

Points on this clonotype: This clone may be a read error of a much larger clone one base away. The gene calls are TRBV3-1 and TRBJ2-7; 10 nucleotides align to TRBD2. There are 17 residues in the CDR3. Germline V gene data show CDR1 as LGHDT and CDR2 as YNNKEL (reference sequence). The CDR3 protein is CATSQSSGSRFSYEQYF. In DNA form, the CDR3 reads TGTGCCACCAGCCAATCTAGCGGGAGCCGTTTTTCCTACGAGCAGTACTTC.

This clonotype was found many times. The J gene is TRBJ2-1, the V gene TRBV2, with 16 bases that match TRBD2. The germline V gene has CDR1 SNHLY and CDR2 FYNNEI. The CDR3 spans 15 residues. The junction had 7 bases not matched to a gene; V was cut back by 3 bases and J by 14 bases. This CDR3 is CASSDWGLAGGSKFF. In DNA form, the CDR3 reads TGTGCCAGCAGTGATTGGGGACTAGCGGGAGGGTCGAAGTTCTTC.

The V gene is TRBV7-3, the J gene TRBJ2-1; TRBD1 matches 8 bases. The CDR3 consists of 15 residues. Germline trimming cut 3 bases from V and 7 bases from J; bases unmatched to any gene: 8. Per germline, CDR1 SGHTA and CDR2 FQGTGA. The CDR3 DNA sequence: TGTGCCAGCAGCTTGTCGCAGGGGGCGGGGAATGAGCAGTTCTTC. The encoded protein is CASSLSQGAGNEQFF.

J is TRBJ1-5 and V is TRBV29-1, with TRBD1 matching 11 bases. CDR1 and CDR2 from the germline V gene are SQVTM and ANQGSEA. The CDR3 runs to 18 residues. V trimming: 6 bases; J trimming: 2 bases; junction bases outside the gene matches: 15. The CDR3 bases are TGCAGCGTCGGCCCGGGACAGGGGGACGGTGGGGGCAATCAGCCCCAGCATTTT. It is translated as CSVGPGQGDGGGNQPQHF.

The rearrangement links TRBV12-3 or TRBV12-4 to TRBJ2-1; 7 bases are a match to TRBD1. The junction had 22 bases not matched to a gene; V was cut back by 5 bases and J by 15 bases. This CDR3 comprises 16 residues. The DNA for the CDR3 is TGTGCCAGCAGTCCCATGCAGAGGGGGCTGGCCAAACCGGTGTTCTTC. Translated: CASSPMQRGLAKPVFF.

This clonotype was detected ten times or more. The chain recombines TRBV20-1 with TRBJ2-7, with 14 nucleotides matching TRBD2. The CDR3 length is 15 residues. The J segment lost 0 bases and the V segment lost 5 bases, leaving 3 bases of the junction unmatched. Per the germline V gene, CDR1 is DFQATT and CDR2 is SNEGSKA (reference sequence). The DNA of the CDR3 is TGCAGTGCTTCCGGGACTAGCGGGAGCTCCTACGAGCAGTACTTC. Protein sequence: CSASGTSGSSYEQYF.

The V call is TRBV7-3, the J call TRBJ2-3; no firm D call. Germline V gene lookup returns CDR1 SGHTA and CDR2 FQGTGA. The length of the CDR3 is 12 residues. V was cut by 0 bases and J by 11 bases, with 9 bases left in between. The CDR3, as DNA: TGTGCCAGCAGCTTAACGAGTGGGGTGCAGTATTTT. This gives the protein CASSLTSGVQYF.

This chain links TRBV7-9 with TRBJ2-1; perhaps TRBD1 as D (6 bases). The V gene lost 8 bases and the J gene lost 2 bases, with 19 bases spanning the gap. The CDR3 has 16 amino acids. Germline V gene lookup returns CDR1 SEHNR and CDR2 FQNEAQ (reference sequence). The CDR3 here is CASRHPQGPPYNEQFF. The CDR3 DNA reads as TGTGCCAGCCGCCATCCTCAGGGGCCGCCCTACAATGAGCAGTTCTTC.

In its sample, this clonotype was seen many times. One end of the junction is discordant with germline, which a read error may explain. The genes are TRBV4-1 and TRBJ2-7; 8 nucleotides agree with TRBD1. Germline V gives CDR1 MGHRA, CDR2 YSYEKL. The CDR3 sequence is 15 residues long. The CDR3 spells CASSQPGTGTYEQYF. The CDR3 nucleotides are TGTGCCAGCTCGCAACCCGGGACAGGCACCTACGAGCAGTACTTC.

The sample holds a few counts of this clonotype. The rearrangement links TRBV5-1 to TRBJ2-1, with D unresolved. V was shortened by 6 bases and J by 6 bases, with 10 bases between the two germline ends. The germline gives CDR1 SGHRS, CDR2 YFSETQ. The CDR3 consists of 12 residues. In DNA form, the CDR3 reads TGCGCCAGCACCCCTTCCGGCAATGAGCAGTTCTTC. Translation: CASTPSGNEQFF. The full variable domain, in which reference TRBV5-1 and TRBJ2-1 provide the parts outside the CDR3, is KAGVTQTPRYLIKTRGQQVTLSCSPISGHRSVSWYQQTPGQGLQFLFEYFSETQRNKGNFPGRFSGRQFSNSRSEMNVSTLELGDSALYLCASTPSGNEQFFGPGTRLTVL.